This T cell receptor (beta chain) is from a study of human T cells and chemical hapten exposure. Looking at the study overall: Minor volume differences among pooled libraries chiefly drove per-sample TCR yield variation.

Study-wide results and caveats: Sensitizing with DPC caused no change in TCRs above 1 in 1000 frequency.

The CDR3 length is 15 residues. Germline CDR1 SQVTM, CDR2 ANQGSEA. The trim removed 3 bases at V and 2 bases at J, leaving 5 bases unmatched. The study's library attached unique molecular identifiers to single cDNA molecules. Under the authors' procedure: Sequenced samples showed a median of approximately 100,000 TCRs each, with counts running from approximately 21,000 to 630,000. TCRdb called the RACE reads again in MiXCR, with one record for every CDR3 protein. The V and J calls follow TCRdb's processing rather than the paper's. The repertoire consists of 45,000 or so distinct CDR3 sequences, with almost 4.5% occurring once and the leading ten covering roughly 6%. Sample time point: healthy volunteer bleed at 2 weeks. Before extraction, the whole blood was not fractionated, and total RNA was taken from it. The table lists this clonotype with many counts. Its target is not known.

Material for sequencing was whole blood. This chain uses TRBV29-1 with TRBJ2-3, with 10 bases identical to TRBD2. The TCR comes from a human donor in good health. Some clones in this sample may be carry-over from other donors' samples. The CDR3 sequence: CSVDGTSGATDTQYF. The DNA of the CDR3 is TGCAGCGTTGACGGAACTAGCGGGGCCACAGATACGCAGTATTTT.